Listed below are T cell receptor beta chains from one sample, sequenced in a study of T-cell reconstitution after alpha-beta-depleted transplantation in children. TCRdb called the PCR reads again in MiXCR, with one record for every CDR3 protein. Among 700,000 to 950,000 distinct CDR3 sequences listed, approximately 15% were seen once. Specimen: PBMCs, mostly from graft donor cells, collected 360 days after TCRalphabeta/CD19-depleted stem cell transplant. All receptors come from a male patient between 5 and 17 years old who had a stem cell transplant for acute lymphoblastic leukemia, so the T cells may come from the graft donor. CDR3s include the opening cysteine and the closing phenylalanine or tryptophan. A D gene is named only where the DNA matches it firmly. Part of the rows lack a size; the others show once, few, many or a class for expanded clones.

J: TRBJ2-2
size: many
D: -
V: TRBV5-1
DNA: TGCGCCAGCAGCTTCACAGGCGGAGCAAACACCGGGGAGCTGTTTTTT
CDR3: CASSFTGGANTGELFF

J: TRBJ2-7
size: few
D: TRBD2
V: TRBV7-2
DNA: TGTGCCAGCAGCCCCACGACTAGCGGGAGCCTCTACGAGCAGTACTTC
CDR3: CASSPTTSGSLYEQYF

J: TRBJ2-3
size: many
D: TRBD2
V: TRBV20-1
DNA: TGCAGTGCTACCGCGGGGGGCGGCACAGATACGCAGTATTTT
CDR3: CSATAGGGTDTQYF

J: TRBJ2-2
size: -
D: -
V: TRBV7-2
DNA: TGTGCCAGCAGCAATGGAGGACTATGGAACACCGGGGAGCTGTTTTTT
CDR3: CASSNGGLWNTGELFF

J: TRBJ2-1
size: few
D: TRBD2
V: TRBV19
DNA: TGTGCCAGTAGTAAGGGGACTAGCTACAATGAGCAGTTCTTC
CDR3: CASSKGTSYNEQFF

J: TRBJ1-1
size: -
D: -
V: TRBV4-1
DNA: TGCGCCAGCAGCCAAGTCATACTCACTGAAGCTTTCTTT
CDR3: CASSQVILTEAFF

J: TRBJ2-7
size: few
D: TRBD2
V: TRBV3-1
DNA: TGTGCCAGCAGCCAAGAGGGCCTAGCGGGAGGGGCCTACGAGCAGTACTTC
CDR3: CASSQEGLAGGAYEQYF

J: TRBJ2-6
size: many
D: -
V: TRBV7-2
DNA: TGTGCCAGCAGCTTAGTTCGGGTCTCTGGGGCCAACGTCCTGACTTTC
CDR3: CASSLVRVSGANVLTF

J: TRBJ2-1
size: -
D: TRBD1
V: TRBV24-1
DNA: TGTGCCACCAGTAAACCGGGACAGGGGGTAGATGAGCAGTTCTTC
CDR3: CATSKPGQGVDEQFF

J: TRBJ2-1
size: few
D: TRBD2
V: TRBV20-1
DNA: TGCAGTGCTAGTGGACTAGCGGGAGGCCAGGGAAATGAGCAGTTCTTC
CDR3: CSASGLAGGQGNEQFF

J: TRBJ2-7
size: -
D: -
V: TRBV27
DNA: TGTGCCAGCAGTTTATCGTACGGCTACGAGCAGTACTTC
CDR3: CASSLSYGYEQYF

J: TRBJ2-1
size: -
D: -
V: TRBV19
DNA: TGTGCCAGTAGTATACAGGGAGACTACAATGAGCAGTTCTTC
CDR3: CASSIQGDYNEQFF

J: TRBJ2-1
size: -
D: TRBD2
V: TRBV20-1
DNA: TGCAGTGCACCTACCGGGACTAGGCGGGTCTTC
CDR3: CSAPTGTRRVF

J: TRBJ1-1
size: -
D: -
V: TRBV15
DNA: TGTGCCACCAGCAGAAATTGGACAGCCCCGGTGAACACTGAAGCTTTCTTT
CDR3: CATSRNWTAPVNTEAFF

J: TRBJ2-7
size: -
D: -
V: TRBV12-3/TRBV12-4
DNA: TGTGCCAGCAGTTGGGGTGGAGCCTACGAGCAGTACTTC
CDR3: CASSWGGAYEQYF

J: TRBJ2-7
size: many
D: -
V: TRBV4-1
DNA: TGCGCCAGCAGCCAAGACAGGGCAGGGGCCTACGAGCAGTACTTC
CDR3: CASSQDRAGAYEQYF

J: TRBJ2-7
size: -
D: TRBD2
V: TRBV5-1
DNA: TGCGCCAGCAGCACTACCGGGACTACATACGAGCAGTACTTC
CDR3: CASSTTGTTYEQYF

J: TRBJ2-2
size: -
D: -
V: TRBV6-1
DNA: TGTGCCAGCAGCCGCCCCAGAGGGTACGGGGAGCTGTTTTTT
CDR3: CASSRPRGYGELFF

J: TRBJ2-6
size: few
D: -
V: TRBV7-9
DNA: TGTGCCAGCCCTACGGGGATGTCTGGGGCCAACGTCCTGACTTTC
CDR3: CASPTGMSGANVLTF

J: TRBJ1-5
size: -
D: -
V: TRBV7-6
DNA: TGTGCCAGCAGCACGAACAATCAGCCCCAGCATTTT
CDR3: CASSTNNQPQHF

J: TRBJ2-1
size: few
D: -
V: TRBV14
DNA: TGTGCCAGCAGCCGACTTCGTTTCGGCAATGAGCAGTTCTTC
CDR3: CASSRLRFGNEQFF

J: TRBJ2-1
size: few
D: TRBD2
V: TRBV15
DNA: TGTGCCACCATTTCCGGACTAGGGCCCTACAATGAGCAGTTCTTC
CDR3: CATISGLGPYNEQFF

J: TRBJ1-5
size: -
D: TRBD1
V: TRBV18
DNA: TGTGCCAGCTCACCACCGGGACAGGGGGCCGCTTATAGCAATCAGCCCCAGCATTTT
CDR3: CASSPPGQGAAYSNQPQHF

J: TRBJ2-1
size: many
D: TRBD2
V: TRBV5-1
DNA: TGCGCCAGCAGCCGATCGTTAGCGGGAGCAGAAACCCCGCAGTTCTTC
CDR3: CASSRSLAGAETPQFF

J: TRBJ2-3
size: -
D: -
V: TRBV5-1
DNA: TGCGCCAGCAGCTTGGGTGACTATGGGGGAGATACGCAGTATTTT
CDR3: CASSLGDYGGDTQYF

J: TRBJ1-2
size: few
D: TRBD1
V: TRBV7-3
DNA: TGTGCCAGCAGCCCAGGGACAGCCGGCTATGGCTACACCTTC
CDR3: CASSPGTAGYGYTF

J: TRBJ2-1
size: few
D: TRBD2
V: TRBV12-3/TRBV12-4
DNA: TGTGCCAGCAGTCTTAGCGGGGGTTACTACAATGAGCAGTTCTTC
CDR3: CASSLSGGYYNEQFF

J: TRBJ2-1
size: -
D: -
V: TRBV7-9
DNA: TGTGCCAGCCCCCGACCCCTGAGCTCCTACAATGAGCAGTTCTTC
CDR3: CASPRPLSSYNEQFF

J: TRBJ2-7
size: -
D: TRBD1
V: TRBV12-3/TRBV12-4
DNA: TGTGCCAGCAGGGAGACAGGGGGACCCCCCTACGAGCAGTACTTC
CDR3: CASRETGGPPYEQYF

J: TRBJ2-1
size: -
D: TRBD1
V: TRBV20-1
DNA: TGCAGCGGCTCGGGACAGGGGAAACAAAGAGTATTGAATGAGCAGTTCTTC
CDR3: CSGSGQGKQRVLNEQFF

J: TRBJ1-5
size: few
D: TRBD1
V: TRBV12-3/TRBV12-4
DNA: TGTGCCAGCAGAGACAGGGGGCGAACTCAGCCCCAGCATTTT
CDR3: CASRDRGRTQPQHF

J: TRBJ2-1
size: -
D: -
V: TRBV27
DNA: TGTGCCAGCAGTCCCCCGGTGGGCTGGGGAAATGAGCAGTTCTTC
CDR3: CASSPPVGWGNEQFF

J: TRBJ2-5
size: -
D: -
V: TRBV7-2
DNA: TGTGCCAGCAGCTTAGCCCTGGGCAGCCAAGAGACCCAGTACTTC
CDR3: CASSLALGSQETQYF

J: TRBJ2-1
size: many
D: TRBD2
V: TRBV3-1
DNA: TGTGCCAGCAGCCTGGCGGGACTAGCGGGAGTCGATGAGCAGTTCTTC
CDR3: CASSLAGLAGVDEQFF

J: TRBJ2-1
size: few
D: TRBD1
V: TRBV27
DNA: TGTGCCAGCAGTACCCCTAGCCGGGACAGGGCTAATGAGCAGTTCTTC
CDR3: CASSTPSRDRANEQFF

J: TRBJ2-5
size: -
D: TRBD2
V: TRBV12-3/TRBV12-4
DNA: TGTGCCAGCAGTTTACTGCTAGCGGGATTAGAGACCCAGTACTTC
CDR3: CASSLLLAGLETQYF

J: TRBJ2-1
size: -
D: -
V: TRBV11-2
DNA: TGTGCCAGCAGCCTACGACCCTTGGACTCATACTCCTACAATGAGCAGTTCTTC
CDR3: CASSLRPLDSYSYNEQFF

J: TRBJ2-1
size: many
D: -
V: TRBV28
DNA: TGTGCCAGCAGTTTAGTTTGGAAGAGAGGGCAGTTCTTC
CDR3: CASSLVWKRGQFF

J: TRBJ1-2
size: few
D: -
V: TRBV5-5
DNA: TGTGCCAGCAGCTTTCAGGACAGCAACTATGGCTACACCTTC
CDR3: CASSFQDSNYGYTF

J: TRBJ2-1
size: few
D: TRBD2
V: TRBV20-1
DNA: TGCAGTGCCCCGGGACTAGCGGGTTCGTACTCCTACAATGAGCAGTTCTTC
CDR3: CSAPGLAGSYSYNEQFF

J: TRBJ2-7
size: -
D: -
V: TRBV2
DNA: TGTGCCAGCAGCACCAGCGGCCTCTACGAGCAGTACTTC
CDR3: CASSTSGLYEQYF

J: TRBJ2-7
size: many
D: TRBD2
V: TRBV5-1
DNA: TGCGCCAGCAGCCAAGGGACTAGCGGGAGTACTTACGAGCAGTACTTC
CDR3: CASSQGTSGSTYEQYF

J: TRBJ2-5
size: few
D: -
V: TRBV5-6
DNA: TGTGCCAGCAGCTTGCCAGGATTAAGGGGAGAGACCCAGTACTTC
CDR3: CASSLPGLRGETQYF

J: TRBJ2-1
size: -
D: TRBD1
V: TRBV12-3/TRBV12-4
DNA: TGTGCCAGCAGTTCTCCGGGACAGGGAGATCCGAGTCCGTTCTTC
CDR3: CASSSPGQGDPSPFF

J: TRBJ2-2
size: -
D: TRBD2
V: TRBV2
DNA: TGTGCCAGCAGGGCTAGCGGCGCCGGGGAGCTGTTTTTT
CDR3: CASRASGAGELFF

J: TRBJ1-1
size: many
D: -
V: TRBV21-1
DNA: TGTGCCAGCAGCAAAGGAAGGGGGAGAAGGTCTGAAGCTTTCTTT
CDR3: CASSKGRGRRSEAFF

J: TRBJ2-1
size: few
D: TRBD2
V: TRBV12-3/TRBV12-4
DNA: TGTGCCAGCAGTGGGACTAGCGGGAGGGCCTTAACCAATGAGCAGTTCTTC
CDR3: CASSGTSGRALTNEQFF

J: TRBJ2-7
size: many
D: TRBD2
V: TRBV5-6
DNA: TGTGCCAGCAGCCTGACCGGGACTAGCGGCATCTACGAGCAGTACTTC
CDR3: CASSLTGTSGIYEQYF

J: TRBJ2-2
size: -
D: TRBD1
V: TRBV20-1
DNA: TGCAGTGCTAGAGTGAGACAGGGGCCCCCGAACACCGGGGAGCTGTTTTTT
CDR3: CSARVRQGPPNTGELFF

J: TRBJ2-3
size: few
D: TRBD2
V: TRBV30
DNA: TGTGCCTGCGAGCGGGAGGGGGAGACAGATACGCAGTATTTT
CDR3: CACEREGETDTQYF

J: TRBJ1-4
size: -
D: -
V: TRBV15
DNA: TGTGCCACCAGCAGAGACTTGTTTACCGAAAAACTGTTTTTT
CDR3: CATSRDLFTEKLFF

J: TRBJ2-5
size: few
D: -
V: TRBV11-2
DNA: TGTGCCAGCAGCTTAGCTTCCGGCGGATTTTACCAAGAGACCCAGTACTTC
CDR3: CASSLASGGFYQETQYF

J: TRBJ2-2
size: many
D: -
V: TRBV5-1
DNA: TGCGCCAGCAGCTTCCCCGGGACTTCGAACACCGGGGAGCTGTTTTTT
CDR3: CASSFPGTSNTGELFF

J: TRBJ2-5
size: -
D: -
V: TRBV9
DNA: TGTGCCAGCAGCGTAGGCCCCACCCAAGAGACCCAGTACTTC
CDR3: CASSVGPTQETQYF

J: TRBJ2-7
size: few
D: -
V: TRBV5-1
DNA: TGCCCCCGACGCCACCCCAGAGGGAAATCCTACGAGCAGTACTTC
CDR3: CPRRHPRGKSYEQYF

J: TRBJ2-1
size: few
D: -
V: TRBV5-1
DNA: TGCGCCAGCAGCCAACTAGGCTACAATGAGCAGTTCTTC
CDR3: CASSQLGYNEQFF

J: TRBJ2-3
size: few
D: -
V: TRBV27
DNA: TGTGCCAGCAGTGTGGGCGTGCTTTCCACAGATACGCAGTATTTT
CDR3: CASSVGVLSTDTQYF

J: TRBJ2-7
size: -
D: -
V: TRBV12-3/TRBV12-4
DNA: TGTGCCAGCAGTGGGGTGACAGGTGACTACGAGCAGTACTTC
CDR3: CASSGVTGDYEQYF